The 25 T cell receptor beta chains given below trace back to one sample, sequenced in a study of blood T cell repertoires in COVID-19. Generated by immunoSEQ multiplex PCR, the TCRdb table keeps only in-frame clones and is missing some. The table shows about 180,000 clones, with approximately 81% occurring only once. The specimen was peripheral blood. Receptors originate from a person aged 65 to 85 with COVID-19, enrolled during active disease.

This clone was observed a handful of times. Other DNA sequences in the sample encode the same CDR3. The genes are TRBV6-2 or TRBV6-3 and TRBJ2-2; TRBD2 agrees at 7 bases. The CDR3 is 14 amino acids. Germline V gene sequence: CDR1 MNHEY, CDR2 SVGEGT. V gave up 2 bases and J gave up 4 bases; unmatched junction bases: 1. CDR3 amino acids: CASSYREVTGELFF. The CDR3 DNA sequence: TGTGCCAGCAGTTACCGGGAGGTCACCGGGGAGCTGTTTTTT.

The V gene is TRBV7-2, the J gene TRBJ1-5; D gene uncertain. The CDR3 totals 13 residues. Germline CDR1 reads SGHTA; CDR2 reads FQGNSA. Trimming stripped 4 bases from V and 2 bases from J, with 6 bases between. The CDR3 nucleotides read TGTGCCAGCAGCTCGTCCGGCAATCAGCCCCAGCATTTT. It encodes CASSSSGNQPQHF. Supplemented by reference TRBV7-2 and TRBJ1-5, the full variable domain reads GAGVSQSPSNKVTEKGKDVELRCDPISGHTALYWYRQSLGQGLEFLIYFQGNSAPDKSGLPSDRFSAERTGGSVSTLTIQRTQQEDSAVYLCASSSSGNQPQHFGDGTRLSIL.

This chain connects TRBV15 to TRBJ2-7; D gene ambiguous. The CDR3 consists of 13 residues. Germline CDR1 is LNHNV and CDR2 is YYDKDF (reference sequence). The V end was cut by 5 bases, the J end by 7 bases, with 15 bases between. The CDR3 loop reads CATSDARMREQYF. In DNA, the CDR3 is TGTGCCACCAGCGATGCACGGATGAGGGAGCAGTACTTC.

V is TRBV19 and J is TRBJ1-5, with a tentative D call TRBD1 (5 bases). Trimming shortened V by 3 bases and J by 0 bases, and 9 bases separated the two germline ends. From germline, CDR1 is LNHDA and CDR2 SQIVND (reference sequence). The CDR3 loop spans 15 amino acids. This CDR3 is CASSIQGSSNQPQHF. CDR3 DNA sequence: TGTGCCAGTAGTATCCAGGGAAGTAGCAATCAGCCCCAGCATTTT.

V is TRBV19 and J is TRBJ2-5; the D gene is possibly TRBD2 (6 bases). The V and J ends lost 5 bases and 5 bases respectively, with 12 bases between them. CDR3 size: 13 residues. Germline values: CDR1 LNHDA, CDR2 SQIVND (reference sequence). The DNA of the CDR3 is TGTGCCAGTAGTGCGTTCGCGGGGGAGACCCAGTACTTC. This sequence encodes CASSAFAGETQYF.

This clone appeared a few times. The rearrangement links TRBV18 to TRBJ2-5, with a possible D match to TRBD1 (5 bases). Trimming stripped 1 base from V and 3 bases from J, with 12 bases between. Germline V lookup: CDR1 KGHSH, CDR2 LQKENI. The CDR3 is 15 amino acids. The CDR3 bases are TGTGCCAGCTCACCACTACAGGACAAGGAAGAGACCCAGTACTTC. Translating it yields CASSPLQDKEETQYF.

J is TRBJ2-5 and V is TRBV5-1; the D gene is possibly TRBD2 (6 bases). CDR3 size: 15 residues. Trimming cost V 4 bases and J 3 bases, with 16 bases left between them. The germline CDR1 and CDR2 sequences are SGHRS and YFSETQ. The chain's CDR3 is CASSLGRSGEETQYF. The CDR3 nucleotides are TGCGCCAGCAGCCTAGGACGTTCGGGGGAAGAGACCCAGTACTTC.

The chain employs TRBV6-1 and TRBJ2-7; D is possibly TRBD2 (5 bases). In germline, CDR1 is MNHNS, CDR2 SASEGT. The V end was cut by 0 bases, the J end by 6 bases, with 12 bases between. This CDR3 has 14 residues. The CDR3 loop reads CASSEAGGRIEQYF. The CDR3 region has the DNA TGTGCCAGCAGTGAAGCCGGAGGTCGGATCGAGCAGTACTTC.

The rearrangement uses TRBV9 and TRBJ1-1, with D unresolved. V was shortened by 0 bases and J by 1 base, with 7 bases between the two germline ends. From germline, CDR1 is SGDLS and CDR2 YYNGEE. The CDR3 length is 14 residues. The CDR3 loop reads CASSVGQRNTEAFF. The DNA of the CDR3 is TGTGCCAGCAGCGTAGGGCAAAGGAACACTGAAGCTTTCTTT.

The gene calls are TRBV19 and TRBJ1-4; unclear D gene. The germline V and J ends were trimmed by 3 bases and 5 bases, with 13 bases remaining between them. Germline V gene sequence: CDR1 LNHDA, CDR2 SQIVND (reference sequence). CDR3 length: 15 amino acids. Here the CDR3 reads CASSMLTGGNEKLFF. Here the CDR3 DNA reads TGTGCCAGTAGTATGTTGACCGGCGGAAATGAAAAACTGTTTTTT.

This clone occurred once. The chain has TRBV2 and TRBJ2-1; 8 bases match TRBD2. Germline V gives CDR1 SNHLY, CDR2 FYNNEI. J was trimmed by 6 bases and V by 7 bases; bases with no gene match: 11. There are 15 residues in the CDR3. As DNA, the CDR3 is TGTGCCAGCAAACGGGAGGGGTCTTTTGGCAATGAGCAGTTCTTC. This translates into CASKREGSFGNEQFF.

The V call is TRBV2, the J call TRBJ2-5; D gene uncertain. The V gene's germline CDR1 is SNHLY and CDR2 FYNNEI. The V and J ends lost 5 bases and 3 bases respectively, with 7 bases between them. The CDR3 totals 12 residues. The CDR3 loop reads CASSHQKETQYF. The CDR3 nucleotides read TGTGCCAGCAGTCACCAGAAAGAGACCCAGTACTTC.

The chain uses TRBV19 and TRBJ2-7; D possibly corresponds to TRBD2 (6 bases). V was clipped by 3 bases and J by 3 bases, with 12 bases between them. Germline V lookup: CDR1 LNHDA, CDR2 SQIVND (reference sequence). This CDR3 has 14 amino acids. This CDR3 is CASSIREFSYEQYF. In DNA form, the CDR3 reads TGTGCCAGTAGTATTCGGGAGTTTAGCTACGAGCAGTACTTC.

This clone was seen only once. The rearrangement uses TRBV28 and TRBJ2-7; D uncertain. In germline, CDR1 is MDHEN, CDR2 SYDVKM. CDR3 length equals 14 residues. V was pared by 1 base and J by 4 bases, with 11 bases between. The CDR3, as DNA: TGTGCCAGCAGTTTATTCCCGATGAGGTACGAGCAGTACTTC. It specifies CASSLFPMRYEQYF.

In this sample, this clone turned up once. The CDR3 DNA reads as TGCGCCAGCCCAAACGCTTGGGTATCCACTAGGGTCGGTACTTCCTACGAGCAGTACTTC. It yields the protein CASPNAWVSTRVGTSYEQYF. The chain uses TRBV10-1 and TRBJ2-7; possibly TRBD2 for D (5 bases). The V and J ends lost 8 bases and 1 base respectively, with 33 bases between them. Germline values: CDR1 WNHNN, CDR2 SYGVQD (reference sequence). The length of the CDR3 is 20 residues.

In DNA, the CDR3 is TGTGCCAGCAGCACCTCCGAGGACAGACAGTACTTC. Residues: CASSTSEDRQYF. The V call is TRBV11-3, the J call TRBJ2-7, with a possible D match to TRBD1 (6 bases). Germline V gene sequence: CDR1 SGHNT, CDR2 YENEEA. Deletions cut 5 bases from V and 10 bases from J, with 15 bases between. The CDR3 has 12 amino acids.

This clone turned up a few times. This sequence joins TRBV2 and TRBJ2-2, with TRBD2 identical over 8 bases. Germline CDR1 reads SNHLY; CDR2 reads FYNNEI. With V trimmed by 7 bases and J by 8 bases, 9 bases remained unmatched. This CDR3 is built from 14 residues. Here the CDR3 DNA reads TGTGCCAGCAACACACTAGCGGCCCTGGGGGAGCTGTTTTTT. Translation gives CASNTLAALGELFF.

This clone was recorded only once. As DNA, the CDR3 is TGTGCCACCAGGACAGGGGGCACAGATACGCAGTATTTT. Encoded protein: CATRTGGTDTQYF. The rearrangement joins TRBV28 to TRBJ2-3, with 9 bases matching TRBD1. CDR1 MDHEN and CDR2 SYDVKM come from the germline V gene. This CDR3 comprises 13 residues. V was pared by 10 bases and J by 1 base, with 3 bases of the junction left unmatched.

CDR3 in amino acids: CATSRGGRALNTEAFF. CDR3 in DNA: TGTGCCACCAGCAGAGGGGGGCGGGCCTTGAACACTGAAGCTTTCTTT. V usage is TRBV15 and J usage is TRBJ1-1; D may be TRBD1 (6 bases). The V end was cut by 1 base, the J end by 0 bases, with 12 bases between. The CDR3 loop spans 16 amino acids. The germline V gene encodes CDR1 LNHNV and CDR2 YYDKDF (reference sequence). Together with reference TRBV15 and TRBJ1-1, the CDR3 gives the full variable domain: DAMVIQNPRYQVTQFGKPVTLSCSQTLNHNVMYWYQQKSSQAPKLLFHYYDKDFNNEADTPDNFQSRRPNTSFCFLDIRSPGLGDTAMYLCATSRGGRALNTEAFFGQGTRLTVV.

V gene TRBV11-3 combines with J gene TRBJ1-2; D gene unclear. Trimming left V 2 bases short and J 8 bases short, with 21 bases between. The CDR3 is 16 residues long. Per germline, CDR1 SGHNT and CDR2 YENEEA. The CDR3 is CASSLSAGIIPGGYTF. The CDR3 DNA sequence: TGTGCCAGCAGCTTAAGTGCGGGTATCATCCCTGGAGGCTACACCTTC. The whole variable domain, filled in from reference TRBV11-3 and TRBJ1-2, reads EAGVVQSPRYKIIEKKQPVAFWCNPISGHNTLYWYLQNLGQGPELLIRYENEEAVDDSQLPKDRFSAERLKGVDSTLKIQPAELGDSAVYLCASSLSAGIIPGGYTFGSGTRLTVV.

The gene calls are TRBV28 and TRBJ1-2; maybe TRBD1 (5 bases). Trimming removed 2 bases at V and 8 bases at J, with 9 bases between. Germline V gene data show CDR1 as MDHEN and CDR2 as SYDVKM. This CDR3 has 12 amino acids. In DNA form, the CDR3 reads TGTGCCAGCAGTTTACAGGGTCCCGGCTACACCTTC. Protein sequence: CASSLQGPGYTF.

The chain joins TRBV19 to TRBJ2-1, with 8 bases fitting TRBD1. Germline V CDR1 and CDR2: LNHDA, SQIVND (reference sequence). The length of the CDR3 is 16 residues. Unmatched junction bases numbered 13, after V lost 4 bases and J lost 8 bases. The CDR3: CASSTFTGQVNDEQFF. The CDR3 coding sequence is TGTGCCAGTAGTACCTTTACGGGACAGGTAAATGATGAGCAGTTCTTC.

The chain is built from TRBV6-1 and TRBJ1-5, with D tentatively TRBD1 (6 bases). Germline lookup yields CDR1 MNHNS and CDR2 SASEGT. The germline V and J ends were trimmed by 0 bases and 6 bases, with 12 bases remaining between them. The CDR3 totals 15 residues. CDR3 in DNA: TGTGCCAGCAGTGAAGCTGTGGGGGCGGGTCAGCCCCAGCATTTT. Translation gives CASSEAVGAGQPQHF.

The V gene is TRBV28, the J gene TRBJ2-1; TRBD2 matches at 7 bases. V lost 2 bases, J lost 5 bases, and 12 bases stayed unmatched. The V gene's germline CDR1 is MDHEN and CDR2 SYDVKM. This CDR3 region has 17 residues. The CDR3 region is CASSLPTGVAGNNEQFF. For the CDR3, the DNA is TGTGCCAGCAGTTTACCGACGGGGGTAGCGGGCAACAATGAGCAGTTCTTC.

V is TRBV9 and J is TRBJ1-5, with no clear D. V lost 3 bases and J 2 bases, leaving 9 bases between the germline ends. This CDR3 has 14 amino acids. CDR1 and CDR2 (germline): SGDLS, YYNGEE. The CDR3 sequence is CASSAHGGNQPQHF. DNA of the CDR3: TGTGCCAGCAGCGCTCACGGGGGCAATCAGCCCCAGCATTTT.